Presented here are 14 T cell receptor beta chains from one specimen sequenced in a study of beta chain features in type 1 diabetes. TCRB transcripts that were expressed got sequenced, as all of the isolated RNA had been reverse transcribed. Repertoires were generated with immunoSEQ multiplex PCR, while TCRdb's copy carries only in-frame clones and drops some. The sample contains fewer than 45,000 clones, 64% of which appear only once. What was sequenced was Tregs from blood. These receptors were taken from a woman between 25 and 40 years old in good health.

The chain couples TRBV5-1 to TRBJ2-3; TRBD2 aligns across 11 bases. V shed 5 bases, J shed 5 bases, and the junction held 10 bases outside the gene matches. There are 16 residues in the CDR3. Germline CDR1 reads SGHRS; CDR2 reads YFSETQ. The CDR3 loop reads CASRRQTSGTLDTQYF. In DNA, the CDR3 is TGCGCCAGCAGACGACAGACTAGCGGGACGTTAGATACGCAGTATTTT.

The gene calls are TRBV28 and TRBJ2-7; possibly TRBD2 for D (5 bases). The CDR3 has 16 residues. Germline CDR1 MDHEN, CDR2 SYDVKM. V shed 6 bases and J shed 2 bases, with 20 bases lying between them. CDR3 region: CASRPSAGEGTYEQYF. For the CDR3, the DNA is TGTGCCAGCAGACCCTCCGCCGGGGAAGGAACCTACGAGCAGTACTTC.

J is TRBJ2-1 and V is TRBV7-9; 7 nucleotides agree with TRBD1. The CDR3 consists of 16 residues. Germline CDR1 SEHNR, CDR2 FQNEAQ (reference sequence). V lost 5 bases, J lost 0 bases, and 7 bases stayed unmatched. The CDR3 is CASSPHPGGSYNEQFF. CDR3 coding DNA: TGTGCCAGCAGCCCGCACCCAGGGGGCTCCTACAATGAGCAGTTCTTC.

The chain combines TRBV14 with TRBJ2-7; D gene ambiguous. CDR1 SGHDN and CDR2 FVKESK come from the germline V gene. This CDR3 comprises 12 residues. V lost 5 bases and J 0 bases, leaving 5 bases between the germline ends. DNA for the CDR3: TGTGCCAGCAGCGCGAGCTCCTACGAGCAGTACTTC. This codes for CASSASSYEQYF.

The CDR3 sequence is CASTPPEGYQPQHF. The CDR3 DNA reads TGTGCCAGTACCCCTCCTGAGGGCTATCAGCCCCAGCATTTT. The chain joins TRBV19 to TRBJ1-5; D not certain. Looked up from germline, CDR1 is LNHDA and CDR2 is SQIVND (reference sequence). CDR3 length equals 14 residues. With 7 bases removed from V and 5 bases from J, the gap between germline ends came to 15 bases.

This sequence joins TRBV5-1 and TRBJ1-6; D uncertain. The CDR3 contains 15 residues. The V gene's germline CDR1 is SGHRS and CDR2 YFSETQ. Trimming cost V 1 base and J 9 bases, with 14 bases left between them. CDR3 region: CASSLSAQAGSPLHF. The CDR3 DNA sequence: TGCGCCAGCAGCTTGAGCGCGCAGGCGGGTTCACCCCTCCACTTT. Variable domain in full (rest from reference TRBV5-1 and TRBJ1-6): KAGVTQTPRYLIKTRGQQVTLSCSPISGHRSVSWYQQTPGQGLQFLFEYFSETQRNKGNFPGRFSGRQFSNSRSEMNVSTLELGDSALYLCASSLSAQAGSPLHFGNGTRLTVT.

There are a few counts of this clone. This chain links TRBV2 with TRBJ1-5; a possible D gene is TRBD1 (5 bases). The CDR3 sequence is 15 residues long. CDR1 SNHLY and CDR2 FYNNEI come from the germline V gene. V was clipped by 7 bases and J by 0 bases, with 13 bases between them. The CDR3 region is CASTLLQDSNQPQHF. The CDR3 bases are TGTGCCAGCACCCTATTACAGGATAGCAATCAGCCCCAGCATTTT.

The chain joins TRBV7-2 to TRBJ1-1, with D possibly matching TRBD1 (6 bases). There are 14 residues in the CDR3. V lost 4 bases and J 5 bases, leaving 14 bases between the germline ends. CDR1 and CDR2 from the germline V gene are SGHTA and FQGNSA. CDR3 coding DNA: TGTGCCAGCAGCTCCAGGGGATCTGGGACTGAAGCTTTCTTT. This gives the protein CASSSRGSGTEAFF.

V is TRBV5-1 and J is TRBJ2-3; D may be TRBD2 (6 bases). Germline-derived CDR1 and CDR2 are SGHRS and YFSETQ. Trimming took 2 bases from V and 0 from J, leaving 10 bases between them. This CDR3 comprises 15 residues. The chain's CDR3 is CASSFGGSSTDTQYF. CDR3 in DNA: TGCGCCAGCAGCTTCGGAGGGAGCAGCACAGATACGCAGTATTTT. Supplemented by reference TRBV5-1 and TRBJ2-3, the full variable domain reads KAGVTQTPRYLIKTRGQQVTLSCSPISGHRSVSWYQQTPGQGLQFLFEYFSETQRNKGNFPGRFSGRQFSNSRSEMNVSTLELGDSALYLCASSFGGSSTDTQYFGPGTRLTVL.

A single count supports this clone. A read error may account for a junction end that differs from germline. This chain links TRBV27 with TRBJ2-1, with 7 bases fitting TRBD2. Germline CDR1 is MNHEY and CDR2 is SMNVEV (reference sequence). The length of the CDR3 is 14 residues. The chain's CDR3 is CSSSLGLVNNEQFF. CDR3 nucleotide sequence: TGTTCCAGCAGTCTCGGACTAGTCAACAATGAGCAGTTCTTC.

The chain carries TRBV5-1 and TRBJ2-1, with a tentative D call TRBD1 (6 bases). The CDR3 runs to 11 residues. CDR1 is SGHRS, CDR2 YFSETQ, per germline. V was trimmed by 3 bases and J by 13 bases, leaving 11 bases between them. Here the CDR3 reads CASSSTGRQFF. The DNA for the CDR3 is TGCGCCAGCAGCTCTACAGGGAGACAGTTCTTC. Complete variable domain (other parts from reference TRBV5-1 and TRBJ2-1): KAGVTQTPRYLIKTRGQQVTLSCSPISGHRSVSWYQQTPGQGLQFLFEYFSETQRNKGNFPGRFSGRQFSNSRSEMNVSTLELGDSALYLCASSSTGRQFFGPGTRLTVL.

The J gene is TRBJ2-7, the V gene TRBV28, with 13 bases that match TRBD2. The CDR3 covers 15 residues. Germline trimming cut 6 bases from V and 3 bases from J; bases unmatched to any gene: 5. Germline V CDR1 and CDR2: MDHEN, SYDVKM. The CDR3 DNA reads TGTGCCAGCAGGTCGGGACTAGCGGGATTCTACGAGCAGTACTTC. Translation gives CASRSGLAGFYEQYF.

The chain combines TRBV2 with TRBJ2-2; TRBD2 agrees at 10 bases. Germline trimming cut 3 bases from V and 7 bases from J; bases unmatched to any gene: 8. Germline-derived CDR1 and CDR2 are SNHLY and FYNNEI. The CDR3 is made up of 16 amino acids. Written as DNA, the CDR3 is TGTGCCAGCAGTGAGAGCGGGAGGGCCAGGGACGGGGAGCTGTTTTTT. Amino acids: CASSESGRARDGELFF.

A few counts support this clone. The genes are TRBV7-3 and TRBJ1-4, with a weak D call TRBD1 (6 bases). V dropped 5 bases and J dropped 7 bases, with 14 bases sitting between them. The germline V gene encodes CDR1 SGHTA and CDR2 FQGTGA. The CDR3 runs 14 residues. The CDR3 loop is CASSQTTGLEKLFF. CDR3 bases: TGTGCCAGCAGCCAGACAACAGGGCTTGAAAAACTGTTTTTT.